This T cell receptor beta chain was recovered during a study of blood T cell repertoires in COVID-19. Study background: Sites in the United States, Italy and Spain provided acute and convalescent COVID-19 samples. Sample material is recorded as cDNA or gDNA derived from T cells, B-cell-depleted T cells, or PBMCs.

Seattle researchers signed up patients amid active infection and tracked them longitudinally. In the source study's methods: Reference gene primers were amplified, and this amplification served to estimate nucleated cell counts. The table came from immunoSEQ multiplex PCR; TCRdb's copy has only in-frame clones and leaves some out. The V and J calls and the clone size are those of that table, but D and trimming were determined from the DNA. The sample consists of 220,000 or so clones, about 86% of them appearing once. The CDR3 totals 15 residues. J gave up 3 bases and V 3 bases, and 3 bases lay outside the gene matches. Germline assignment: CDR1 LNHDA and CDR2 SQIVND (reference sequence).

This chain links TRBV19 with TRBJ2-7; TRBD2 agrees at 12 bases. Material: peripheral blood. This TCR was recovered from a woman in her forties or fifties with COVID-19, enrolled during active disease. CDR3 bases: TGTGCCAGTAGTATTGCTAGCGGGGGGGACTACGAGCAGTACGTC. Its protein is CASSIASGGDYEQYV.